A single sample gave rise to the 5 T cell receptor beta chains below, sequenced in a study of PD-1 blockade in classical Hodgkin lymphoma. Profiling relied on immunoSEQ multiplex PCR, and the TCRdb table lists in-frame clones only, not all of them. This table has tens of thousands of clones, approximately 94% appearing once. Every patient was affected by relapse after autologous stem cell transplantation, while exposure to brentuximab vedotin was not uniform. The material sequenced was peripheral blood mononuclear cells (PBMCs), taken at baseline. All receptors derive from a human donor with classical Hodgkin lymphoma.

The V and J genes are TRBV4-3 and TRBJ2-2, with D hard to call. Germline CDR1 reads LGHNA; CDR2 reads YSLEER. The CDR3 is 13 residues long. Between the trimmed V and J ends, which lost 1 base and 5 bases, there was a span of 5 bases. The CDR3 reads CASSQAPTGELFF. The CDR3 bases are TGCGCCAGCAGCCAAGCACCTACCGGGGAGCTGTTTTTT.

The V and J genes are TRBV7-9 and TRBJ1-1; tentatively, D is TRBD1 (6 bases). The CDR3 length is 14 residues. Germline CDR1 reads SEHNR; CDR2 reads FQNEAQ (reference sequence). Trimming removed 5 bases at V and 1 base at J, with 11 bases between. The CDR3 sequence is CASSLRTENTEAFF. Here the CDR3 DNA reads TGTGCCAGCAGCCTCCGGACAGAGAACACTGAAGCTTTCTTT.

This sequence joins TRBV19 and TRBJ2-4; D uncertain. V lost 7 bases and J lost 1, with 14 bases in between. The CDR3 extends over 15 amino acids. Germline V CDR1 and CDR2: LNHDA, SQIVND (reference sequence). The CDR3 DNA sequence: TGTGCCAGTACCGCCGGTGGGCCGGCCAAAAACATTCAGTACTTC. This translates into CASTAGGPAKNIQYF. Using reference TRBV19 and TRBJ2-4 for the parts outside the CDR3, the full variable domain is DGGITQSPKYLFRKEGQNVTLSCEQNLNHDAMYWYRQDPGQGLRLIYYSQIVNDFQKGDIAEGYSVSREKKESFPLTVTSAQKNPTAFYLCASTAGGPAKNIQYFGAGTRLSVL.

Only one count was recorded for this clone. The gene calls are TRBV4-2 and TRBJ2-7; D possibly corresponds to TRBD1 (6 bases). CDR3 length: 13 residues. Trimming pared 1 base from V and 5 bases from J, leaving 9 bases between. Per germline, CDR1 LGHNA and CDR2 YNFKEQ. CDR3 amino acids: CASSQGDTNEQYF. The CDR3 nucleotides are TGTGCCAGCAGCCAAGGGGACACTAACGAGCAGTACTTC.

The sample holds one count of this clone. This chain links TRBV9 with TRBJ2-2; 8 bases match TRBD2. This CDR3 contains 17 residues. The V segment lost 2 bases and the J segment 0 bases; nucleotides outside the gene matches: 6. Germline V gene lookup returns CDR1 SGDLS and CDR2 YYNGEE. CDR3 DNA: TGTGCCAGCAGCGTGGACCGGACTAGCCCGAACACCGGGGAGCTGTTTTTT. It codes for CASSVDRTSPNTGELFF.